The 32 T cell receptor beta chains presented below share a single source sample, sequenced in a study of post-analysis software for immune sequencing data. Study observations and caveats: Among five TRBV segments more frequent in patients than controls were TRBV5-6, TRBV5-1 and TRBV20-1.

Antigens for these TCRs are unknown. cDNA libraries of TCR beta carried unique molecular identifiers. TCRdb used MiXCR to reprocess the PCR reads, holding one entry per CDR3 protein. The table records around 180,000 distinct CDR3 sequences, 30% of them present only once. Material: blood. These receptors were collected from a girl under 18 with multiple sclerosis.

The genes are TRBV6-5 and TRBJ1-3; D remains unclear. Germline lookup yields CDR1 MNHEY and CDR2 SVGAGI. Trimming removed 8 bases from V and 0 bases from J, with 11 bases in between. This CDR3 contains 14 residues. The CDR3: CASWKAISGNTIYF. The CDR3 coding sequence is TGTGCCAGCTGGAAGGCAATCTCTGGAAACACCATATATTTT.

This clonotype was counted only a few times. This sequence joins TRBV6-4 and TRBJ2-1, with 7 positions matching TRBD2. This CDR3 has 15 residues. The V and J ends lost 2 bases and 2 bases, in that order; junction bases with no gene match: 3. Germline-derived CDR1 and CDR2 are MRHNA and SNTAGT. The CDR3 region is CASSDQLAPYNEQFF. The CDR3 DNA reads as TGTGCCAGCAGTGACCAACTAGCGCCCTACAATGAGCAGTTCTTC.

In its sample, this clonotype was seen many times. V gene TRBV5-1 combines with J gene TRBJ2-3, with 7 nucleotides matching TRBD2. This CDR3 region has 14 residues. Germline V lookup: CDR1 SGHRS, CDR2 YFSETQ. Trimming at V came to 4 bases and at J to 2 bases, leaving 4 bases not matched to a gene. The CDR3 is CASSRDYLTDTQYF. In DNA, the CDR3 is TGCGCCAGCAGCCGGGACTACCTCACAGATACGCAGTATTTT.

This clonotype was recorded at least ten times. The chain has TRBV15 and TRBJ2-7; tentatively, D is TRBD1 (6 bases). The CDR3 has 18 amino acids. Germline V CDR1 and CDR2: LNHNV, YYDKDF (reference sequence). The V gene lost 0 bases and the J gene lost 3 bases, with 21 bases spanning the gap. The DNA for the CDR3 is TGTGCCACCAGCAGAGAGACCAGTTTAACAGGGAAGGGCTACGAGCAGTACTTC. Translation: CATSRETSLTGKGYEQYF.

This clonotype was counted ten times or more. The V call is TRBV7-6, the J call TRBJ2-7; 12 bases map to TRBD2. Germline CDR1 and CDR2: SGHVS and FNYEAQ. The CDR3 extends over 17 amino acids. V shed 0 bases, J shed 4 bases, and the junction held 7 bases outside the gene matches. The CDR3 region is CASSLAGLAGIGYEQYF. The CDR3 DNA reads TGTGCCAGCAGCTTAGCTGGACTAGCGGGAATCGGATACGAGCAGTACTTC.

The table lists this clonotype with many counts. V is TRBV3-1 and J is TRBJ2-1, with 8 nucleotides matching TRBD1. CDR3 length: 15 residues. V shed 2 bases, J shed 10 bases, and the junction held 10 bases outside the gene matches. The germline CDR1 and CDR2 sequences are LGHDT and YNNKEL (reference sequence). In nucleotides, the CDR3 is TGTGCCAGCAGCCAAAGGCCGGGACAGGCCAGGGAGCAGTTCTTC. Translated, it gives CASSQRPGQAREQFF.

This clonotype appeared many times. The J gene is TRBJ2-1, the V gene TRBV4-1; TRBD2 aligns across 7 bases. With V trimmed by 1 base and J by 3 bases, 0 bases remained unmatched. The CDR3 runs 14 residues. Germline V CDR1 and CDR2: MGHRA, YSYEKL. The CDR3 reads CASSQGTSYNEQFF. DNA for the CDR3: TGCGCCAGCAGCCAAGGGACTAGCTACAATGAGCAGTTCTTC.

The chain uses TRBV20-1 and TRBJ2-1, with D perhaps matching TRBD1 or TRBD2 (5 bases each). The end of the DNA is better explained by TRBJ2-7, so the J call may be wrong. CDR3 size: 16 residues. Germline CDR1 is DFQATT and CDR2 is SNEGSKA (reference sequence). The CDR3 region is CSARDFQTGTYNEQYF. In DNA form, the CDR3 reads TGCAGTGCTAGAGATTTCCAGACGGGGACCTACAATGAGCAGTACTTC.

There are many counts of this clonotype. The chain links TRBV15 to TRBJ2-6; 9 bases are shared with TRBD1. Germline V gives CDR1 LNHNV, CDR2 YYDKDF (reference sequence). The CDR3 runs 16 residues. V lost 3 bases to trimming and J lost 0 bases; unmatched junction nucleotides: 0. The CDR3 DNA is TGTGCCACCAGCAGGACAGGGGGCTCTGGGGCCAACGTCCTGACTTTC. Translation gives CATSRTGGSGANVLTF. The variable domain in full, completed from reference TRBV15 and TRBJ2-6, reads DAMVIQNPRYQVTQFGKPVTLSCSQTLNHNVMYWYQQKSSQAPKLLFHYYDKDFNNEADTPDNFQSRRPNTSFCFLDIRSPGLGDTAMYLCATSRTGGSGANVLTFGAGSRLTVL.

CDR3 DNA: TGTGCCAGCAGCGCCAGCGACAGCGGCTATGGCTACACCTTC. Translated: CASSASDSGYGYTF. This rearrangement joins TRBV9 to TRBJ1-2; possible D gene TRBD1, 5 bases. Germline values: CDR1 SGDLS, CDR2 YYNGEE. This CDR3 has 14 amino acids. Trimming stripped 3 bases from V and 4 bases from J, with 13 bases between.

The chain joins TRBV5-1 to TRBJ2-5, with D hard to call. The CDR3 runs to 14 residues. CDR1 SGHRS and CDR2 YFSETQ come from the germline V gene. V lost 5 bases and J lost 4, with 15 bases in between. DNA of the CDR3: TGCGCCAGCAGAGCTAGTGCTCCGTCAGAGACCCAGTACTTC. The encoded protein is CASRASAPSETQYF.

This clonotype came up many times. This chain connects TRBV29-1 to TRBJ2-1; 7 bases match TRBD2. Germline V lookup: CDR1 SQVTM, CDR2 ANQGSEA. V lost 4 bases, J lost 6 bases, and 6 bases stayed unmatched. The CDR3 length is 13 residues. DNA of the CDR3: TGCAGCGTTGGGGGGGAGGGCCTCAATGAGCAGTTCTTC. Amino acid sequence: CSVGGEGLNEQFF.

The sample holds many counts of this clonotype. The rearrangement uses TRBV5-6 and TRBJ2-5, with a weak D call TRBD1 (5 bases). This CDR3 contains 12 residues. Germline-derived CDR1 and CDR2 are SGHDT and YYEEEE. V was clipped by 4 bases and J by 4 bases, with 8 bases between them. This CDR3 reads CASSVQGETQYF. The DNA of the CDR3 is TGTGCCAGCAGCGTTCAGGGAGAGACCCAGTACTTC.

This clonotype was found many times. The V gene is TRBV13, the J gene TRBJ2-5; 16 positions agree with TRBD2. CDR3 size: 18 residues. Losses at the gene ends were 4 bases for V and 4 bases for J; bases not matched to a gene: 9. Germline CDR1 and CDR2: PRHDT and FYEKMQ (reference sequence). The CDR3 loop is CASSSGTSGRVERETQYF. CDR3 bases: TGTGCCAGCAGCTCCGGGACTAGCGGGAGGGTCGAGAGAGAGACCCAGTACTTC.

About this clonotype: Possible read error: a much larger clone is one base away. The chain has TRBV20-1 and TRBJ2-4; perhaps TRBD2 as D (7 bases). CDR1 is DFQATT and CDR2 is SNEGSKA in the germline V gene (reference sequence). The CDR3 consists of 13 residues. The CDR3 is CSAPRGAKSIQYF. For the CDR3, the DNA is TGCAGTGCCCCCCGGGGGGCTAAAAGCATTCAGTACTTC.

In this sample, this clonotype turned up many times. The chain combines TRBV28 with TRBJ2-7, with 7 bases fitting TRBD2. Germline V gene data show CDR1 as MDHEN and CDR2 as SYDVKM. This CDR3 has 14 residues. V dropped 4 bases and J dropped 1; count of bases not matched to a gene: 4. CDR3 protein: CASSSAGESYEQYF. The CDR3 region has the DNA TGTGCCAGCAGTTCTGCGGGAGAGTCCTACGAGCAGTACTTC.

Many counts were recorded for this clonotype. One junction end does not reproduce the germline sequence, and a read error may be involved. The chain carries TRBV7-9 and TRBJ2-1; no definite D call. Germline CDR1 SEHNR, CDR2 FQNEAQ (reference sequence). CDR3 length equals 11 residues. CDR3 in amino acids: CASSRSYEQFF. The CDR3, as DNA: TGCGCCAGCAGCCGGTCCTATGAGCAGTTCTTC.

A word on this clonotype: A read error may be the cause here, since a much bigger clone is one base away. CDR3 in amino acids: CATSADEGPPRETQYF. The CDR3 bases are TGTGCCACCAGTGCCGACGAGGGGCCTCCCCGGGAGACCCAGTACTTC. V and J are TRBV24-1 and TRBJ2-5; D might be TRBD1 or TRBD2, each matching 5 bases. Germline assignment: CDR1 KGHDR and CDR2 SFDVKD. V was pared by 5 bases and J by 5 bases, with 20 bases between. The CDR3 covers 16 residues.

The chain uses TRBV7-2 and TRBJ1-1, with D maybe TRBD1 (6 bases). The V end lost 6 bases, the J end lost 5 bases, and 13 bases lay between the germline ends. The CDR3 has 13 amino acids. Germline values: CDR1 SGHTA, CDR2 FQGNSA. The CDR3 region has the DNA TGTGCCAGCAGTTCTGCTAGGGGGACTGAAGCTTTCTTT. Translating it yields CASSSARGTEAFF.

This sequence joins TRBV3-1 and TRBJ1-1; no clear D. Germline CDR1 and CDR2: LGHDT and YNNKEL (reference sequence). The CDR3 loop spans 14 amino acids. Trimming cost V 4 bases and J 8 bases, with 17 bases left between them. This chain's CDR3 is CASSPLSHGREAFF. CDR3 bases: TGTGCCAGCAGCCCACTGTCCCACGGGAGAGAAGCTTTCTTT.

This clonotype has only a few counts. CDR3 in DNA: TGCGCCAGCAGCCAAGTGAGACTAGCGGCCTACGAGCAGTACTTC. Translating it yields CASSQVRLAAYEQYF. The gene calls are TRBV4-1 and TRBJ2-7; 9 positions match TRBD2. CDR1 MGHRA and CDR2 YSYEKL come from the germline V gene. The V gene end was trimmed by 1 base and the J gene end by 2 bases; junction bases not matched to a gene: 3. The CDR3 spans 15 residues.

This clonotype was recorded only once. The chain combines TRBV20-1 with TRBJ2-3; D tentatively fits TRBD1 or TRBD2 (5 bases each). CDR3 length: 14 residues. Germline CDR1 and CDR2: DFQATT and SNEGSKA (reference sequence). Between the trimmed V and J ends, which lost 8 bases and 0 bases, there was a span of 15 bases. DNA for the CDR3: TGCAGTATTGGATTAAGGGACAGCACAGATACGCAGTATTTT. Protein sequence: CSIGLRDSTDTQYF.

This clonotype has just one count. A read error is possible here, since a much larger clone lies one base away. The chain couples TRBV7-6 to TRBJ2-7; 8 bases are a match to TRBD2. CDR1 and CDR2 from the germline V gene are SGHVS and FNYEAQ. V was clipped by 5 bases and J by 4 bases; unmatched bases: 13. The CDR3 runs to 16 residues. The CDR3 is CASSPSAGGRWYEQYF. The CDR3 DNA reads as TGTGCCAGCAGCCCGTCAGCGGGCGGGAGGTGGTACGAGCAGTACTTC.

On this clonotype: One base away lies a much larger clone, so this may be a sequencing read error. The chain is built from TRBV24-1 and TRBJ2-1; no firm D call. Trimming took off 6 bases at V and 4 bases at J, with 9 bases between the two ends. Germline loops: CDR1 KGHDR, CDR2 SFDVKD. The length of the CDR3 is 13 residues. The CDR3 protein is CATSPGSYNEQFF. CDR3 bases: TGTGCCACCAGTCCCGGCTCATACAATGAGCAGTTCTTC.

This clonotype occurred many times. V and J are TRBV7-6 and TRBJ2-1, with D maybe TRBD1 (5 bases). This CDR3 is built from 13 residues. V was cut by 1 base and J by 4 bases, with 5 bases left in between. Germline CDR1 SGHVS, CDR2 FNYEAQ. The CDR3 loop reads CASSLGQYNEQFF. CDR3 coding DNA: TGTGCCAGCAGCTTAGGACAGTACAATGAGCAGTTCTTC. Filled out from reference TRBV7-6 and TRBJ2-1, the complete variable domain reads GAGVSQSPRYKVTKRGQDVALRCDPISGHVSLYWYRQALGQGPEFLTYFNYEAQQDKSGLPNDRFSAERPEGSISTLTIQRTEQRDSAMYRCASSLGQYNEQFFGPGTRLTVL.

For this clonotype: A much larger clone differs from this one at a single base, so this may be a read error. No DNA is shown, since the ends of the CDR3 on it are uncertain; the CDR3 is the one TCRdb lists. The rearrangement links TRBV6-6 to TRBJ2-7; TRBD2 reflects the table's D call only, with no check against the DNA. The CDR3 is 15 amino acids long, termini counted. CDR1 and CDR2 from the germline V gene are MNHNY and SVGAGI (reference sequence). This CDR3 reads CASSSSASDRYEQYF.

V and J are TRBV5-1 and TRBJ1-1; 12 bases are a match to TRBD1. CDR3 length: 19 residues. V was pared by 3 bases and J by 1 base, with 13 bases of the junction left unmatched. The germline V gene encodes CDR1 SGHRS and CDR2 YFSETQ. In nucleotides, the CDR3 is TGCGCCAGCAGCTCCTCCACCGGGACAGGGGGCGCCAGGAACACTGAAGCTTTCTTT. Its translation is CASSSSTGTGGARNTEAFF.

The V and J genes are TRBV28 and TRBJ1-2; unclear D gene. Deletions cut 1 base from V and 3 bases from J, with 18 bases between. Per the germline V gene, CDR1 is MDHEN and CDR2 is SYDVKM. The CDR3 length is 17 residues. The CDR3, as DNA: TGTGCCAGCAGTTTATCCCCCATGGACCTAGAGGACTATGGCTACACCTTC. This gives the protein CASSLSPMDLEDYGYTF.

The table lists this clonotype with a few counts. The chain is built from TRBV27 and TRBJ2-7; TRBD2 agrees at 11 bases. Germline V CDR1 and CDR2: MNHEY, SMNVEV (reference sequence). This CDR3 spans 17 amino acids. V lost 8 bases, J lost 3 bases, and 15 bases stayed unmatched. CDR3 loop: CASPPGETSGIIYEQYF. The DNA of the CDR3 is TGTGCCAGCCCCCCTGGGGAGACTAGCGGGATTATCTACGAGCAGTACTTC.

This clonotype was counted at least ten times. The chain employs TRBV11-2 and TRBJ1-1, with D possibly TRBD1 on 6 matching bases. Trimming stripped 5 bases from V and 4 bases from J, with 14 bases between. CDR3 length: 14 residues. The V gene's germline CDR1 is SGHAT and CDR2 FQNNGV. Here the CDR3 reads CASSPEGGFTEAFF. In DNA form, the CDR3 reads TGTGCCAGCAGCCCAGAGGGGGGTTTCACTGAAGCTTTCTTT.

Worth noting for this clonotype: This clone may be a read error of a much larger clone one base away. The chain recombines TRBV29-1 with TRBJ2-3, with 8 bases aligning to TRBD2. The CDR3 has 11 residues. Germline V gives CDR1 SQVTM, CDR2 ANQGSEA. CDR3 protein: CSGAAGDTRYF. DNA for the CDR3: TGCAGCGGAGCAGCGGGGGATACGCGGTATTTT.

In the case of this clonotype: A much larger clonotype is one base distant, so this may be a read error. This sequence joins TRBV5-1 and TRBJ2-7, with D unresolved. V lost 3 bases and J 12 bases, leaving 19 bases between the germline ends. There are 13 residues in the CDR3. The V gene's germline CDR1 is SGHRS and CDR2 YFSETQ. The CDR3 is CASSSTPGETRYF. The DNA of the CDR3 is TGCGCCAGCAGCTCGACGCCTGGAGAGACCCGGTACTTC.